This TCR beta chain was identified during a study of vaccination effects on CD4 cells after COVID-19 (dated by TCRdb to between 2021 and 2024). As for the study more broadly: In the ViraFEST assay, PBMC were stimulated with viral peptide pools, and TCR sequencing was then used to find antigen-specific CD4+ T cell clonotypes based on their expansion. Each participant received two doses of an mRNA SARS-CoV-2 vaccine, either BNT162b2 or mRNA-1273. Around 2 million PBMC per well were cultured in IMDM with 5% human AB serum, 10 IU/ml IL-2 and gentamicin, plus 10 ug/ml peptides. SARS-CoV-2 spike-specific CD4+ TCR repertoires from before and after mRNA vaccination were compared in COVID-19 convalescent patients and in infection-naive vaccine recipients. The full study included around ten COVID-19 convalescent patients and several SARS-CoV-2-naive healthy vaccine recipients. The Oncomine TCR Beta short-read assay on an Illumina iSeq 100 was used to sequence cultures from other donors in the study. General findings and caveats noted by the study authors: Among healthy vaccine recipients, nearly all vaccine-induced clones were SARS-CoV-2 mono-reactive, and just 1 of 255 was cross-reactive with common cold coronaviruses. Only a small number of convalescent patients were included, and no early post-infection timepoints were available, which limited the study. Marked clonal contraction was observed in both infection-induced and vaccine-induced clones at late post-vaccination timepoints, consistent with waning T cell responses.

CDR1 SEHNR and CDR2 FQNEAQ were looked up in the germline V gene (reference sequence). V and J are truncated by 7 bases and 0 bases respectively, leaving an intervening sequence of 6 bases. The CDR3 holds 12 amino acids from the cysteine to the phenylalanine. Only the CDR3 region is kept as DNA, spanning 36 bases read in frame from base 1. After less than eleven days of culture, CD4+ T cells were isolated with the EasySep CD4+ T cell isolation kit. None of the healthy vaccine recipients had a prior SARS-CoV-2 infection, which was confirmed by nucleocapsid antibody tests that came back negative both before and after vaccination. Half of the culture medium was replaced with fresh IL-2-containing medium on days 3 and 7. Unless otherwise noted, each peptide stimulation condition was cultured in triplicate wells. PBMC were separated from whole blood using Ficoll-Paque Plus gradient centrifugation and were then either cryopreserved at -140C or used fresh. Genomic DNA was extracted from cultured CD4+ T cells with the QIAamp micro DNA kit.

Receptor libraries were prepared by the immunoSEQ multiplex PCR assay. TCR beta CDR3 sequencing was performed on DNA from the cultured, isolated CD4+ T cells. The source study handled its data this way. Non-productive TCR sequences were discarded, and reads were trimmed to the CDR3 region, with only CDR3s of 7 or more amino acids retained. The MANAFEST web app was used to identify antigen-specific clonotypes by comparing expansion in peptide wells with expansion in reference cultures. To count as positive, a clone had to show expansion at FDR<0.05 compared with the reference and with all other wells, an odds ratio above 5, and a frequency above 0.1% in two replicate wells. A clonotype was called cross-reactive if it was significantly expanded both in SARS-CoV-2 spike wells and in at least one common cold coronavirus spike condition. Levenshtein distance calculated with the stringdist R package was used to assess CDR3 similarity, and unrooted trees were constructed with ape in R 3.6.1. The immuneACCESS repertoire file appears here via TCRdb, limited to in-frame rearrangements. These files lack a portion of the clones; in checked studies, under half of the deficit traces to unresolved V genes, and the cause of the others is not known. D and trimming were read from the DNA, whereas the V and J calls and clone size are those reported in that table. Recorded for this sample are about 48,000 clones; 55% to 75% of them occurred a single time. About 5% of the sample is taken by the ten largest.

Note on this clone: Its antigen target is currently unknown. Qualities for individual bases were not recorded, and no much larger clone is one base off.

The sequence was obtained from a human donor who received a COVID-19 vaccine. The source was CD4+ T cells from PBMCs cultured without peptide, collected before COVID-19 vaccination. Rearrangement joined TRBV7-9 to TRBJ1-1; the D gene cannot be resolved reliably. Here the CDR3 is given as CASTTLNTEAFF. The sequence in DNA is TGTGCCAGCACCACCCTGAACACTGAAGCTTTCTTT.